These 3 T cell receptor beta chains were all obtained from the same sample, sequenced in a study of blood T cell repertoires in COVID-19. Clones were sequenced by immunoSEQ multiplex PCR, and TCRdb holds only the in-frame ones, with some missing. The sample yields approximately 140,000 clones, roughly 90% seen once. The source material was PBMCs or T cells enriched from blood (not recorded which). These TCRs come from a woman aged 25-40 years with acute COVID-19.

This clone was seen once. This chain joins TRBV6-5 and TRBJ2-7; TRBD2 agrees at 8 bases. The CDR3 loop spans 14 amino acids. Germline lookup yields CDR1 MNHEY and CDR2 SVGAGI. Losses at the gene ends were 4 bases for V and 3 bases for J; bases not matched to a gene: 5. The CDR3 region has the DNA TGTGCCAGCAGTTCGGAGCGGGAGTTCTACGAGCAGTACTTC. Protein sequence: CASSSEREFYEQYF.

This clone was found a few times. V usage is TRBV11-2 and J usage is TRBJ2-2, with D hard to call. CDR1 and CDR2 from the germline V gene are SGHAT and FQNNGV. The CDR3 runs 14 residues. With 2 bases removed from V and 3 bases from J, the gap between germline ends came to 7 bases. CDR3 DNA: TGTGCCAGCAGCTTATCTCGAGACACCGGGGAGCTGTTTTTT. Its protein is CASSLSRDTGELFF.

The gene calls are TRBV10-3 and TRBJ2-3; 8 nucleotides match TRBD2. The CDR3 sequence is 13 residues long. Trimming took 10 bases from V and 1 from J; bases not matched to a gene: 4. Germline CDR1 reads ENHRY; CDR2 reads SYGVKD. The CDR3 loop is CATSAGGTDTQYF. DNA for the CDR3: TGTGCCACCTCAGCGGGAGGCACAGATACGCAGTATTTT.